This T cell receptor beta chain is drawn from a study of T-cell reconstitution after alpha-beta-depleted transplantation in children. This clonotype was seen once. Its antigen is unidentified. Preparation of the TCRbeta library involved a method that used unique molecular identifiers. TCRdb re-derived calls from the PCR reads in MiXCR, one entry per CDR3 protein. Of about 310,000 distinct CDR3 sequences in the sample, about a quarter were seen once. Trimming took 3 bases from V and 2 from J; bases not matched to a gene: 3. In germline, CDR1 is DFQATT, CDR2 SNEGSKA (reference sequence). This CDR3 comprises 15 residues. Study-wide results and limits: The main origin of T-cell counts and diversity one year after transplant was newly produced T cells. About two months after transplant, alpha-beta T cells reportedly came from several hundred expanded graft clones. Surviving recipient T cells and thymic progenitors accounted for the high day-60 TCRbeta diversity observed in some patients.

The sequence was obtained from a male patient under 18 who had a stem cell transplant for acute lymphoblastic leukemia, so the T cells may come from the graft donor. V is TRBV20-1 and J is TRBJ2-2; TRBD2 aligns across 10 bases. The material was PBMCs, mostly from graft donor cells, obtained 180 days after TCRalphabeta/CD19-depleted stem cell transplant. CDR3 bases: TGCAGTGCTAGGCCACTAGCGGGAAACACCGGGGAGCTGTTTTTT. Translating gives CSARPLAGNTGELFF.